This T cell receptor (beta chain) was sequenced for a study of cytomegalovirus exposure and HLA in healthy donors. From germline, CDR1 is MNHEY and CDR2 SVGAGI. The CDR3 has 15 amino acids. J gave up 5 bases and V 0 bases, and 5 bases lay outside the gene matches. Both 60 Vbeta primers and 13 Jbeta primers went into the PCR. Clones were read by immunoSEQ multiplex PCR, and TCRdb kept only the in-frame ones, dropping some. The data contain around 120,000 clones, roughly 80% of them singletons. The TCR comes from a woman aged 35 to 49 in good health and CMV-seropositive. Source material: PBMCs. The rearrangement links TRBV6-5 to TRBJ2-3; 7 nucleotides line up with TRBD1. The CDR3 DNA sequence: TGTGCCAGCAGTTACTCACAGGGGAGACGAGATACGCAGTATTTT. This sequence encodes CASSYSQGRRDTQYF.